These T cell receptor beta chains were read from a single sample in a study of human versus mouse CDR3 diversity and MHC coevolution. This table comes from immunoSEQ multiplex PCR, and its TCRdb copy is limited to in-frame clones, with some not included. The sample lists tens of thousands of clones, 85% to 95% occurring once. The sequencing input was naive CD4+ T cells from blood. The receptors were gathered from a person aged 30 to 70 in good health. Each CDR3 is given with its conserved first and last residue. Each record gives: D gene, clone size, V gene, J gene, CDR3 DNA, CDR3 protein. The D gene is left open where the match is weak. A row's size may be missing; if present it is once, few, many or a size class.

d_gene: NA
abundance: NA
v_gene: TRBV18
j_gene: TRBJ1-4
CDR3nt: TGTGCCAGCTCACTTCAACCAGGGTACGGTGAAAAACTGTTTTTT
CDR3aa: CASSLQPGYGEKLFF

d_gene: TRBD2
abundance: NA
v_gene: TRBV13
j_gene: TRBJ2-1
CDR3nt: TGTGCCAGCAGCTTCACCTCGAGTAGCGGGGTCGGGGAGCAGTTCTTC
CDR3aa: CASSFTSSSGVGEQFF

d_gene: TRBD1
abundance: NA
v_gene: TRBV9
j_gene: TRBJ1-1
CDR3nt: TGTGCCAGCAGCGTCGGACAGGGGCGAGACGAAGCTTTCTTT
CDR3aa: CASSVGQGRDEAFF

d_gene: NA
abundance: NA
v_gene: TRBV2
j_gene: TRBJ2-1
CDR3nt: TGTGCCAGCAGCGGGGGACGTCAGTTTTACAATGAGCAGTTCTTC
CDR3aa: CASSGGRQFYNEQFF

d_gene: NA
abundance: NA
v_gene: TRBV9
j_gene: TRBJ1-3
CDR3nt: TGTGCCAGCAGCGTGGAGGTTACTGGAAACACCATATATTTT
CDR3aa: CASSVEVTGNTIYF

d_gene: TRBD1
abundance: NA
v_gene: TRBV5-6
j_gene: TRBJ2-1
CDR3nt: TGTGCCAGCACCGCACAGGGGCGCAATGAGCAGTTCTTC
CDR3aa: CASTAQGRNEQFF

d_gene: TRBD1
abundance: NA
v_gene: TRBV4-2
j_gene: TRBJ1-4
CDR3nt: TGTGCCAGCAGCCAAGGGACCCGGGACAGGGCGAATGAAAAACTGTTTTTT
CDR3aa: CASSQGTRDRANEKLFF

d_gene: TRBD1
abundance: NA
v_gene: TRBV7-2
j_gene: TRBJ2-1
CDR3nt: TGTGCCAGCAGCCTAAGGACAGGGAGACGCTACAATGAGCAGTTCTTC
CDR3aa: CASSLRTGRRYNEQFF

d_gene: TRBD2
abundance: NA
v_gene: TRBV7-2
j_gene: TRBJ2-1
CDR3nt: TGTGCCAGCAGCGCCGGGGGGGTCTCCTACAATGAGCAGTTCTTC
CDR3aa: CASSAGGVSYNEQFF

d_gene: NA
abundance: NA
v_gene: TRBV7-8
j_gene: TRBJ2-7
CDR3nt: TGTGCCAGCAGCTTAGAGGCGGCCAGGGGGGTCCCCTACGAGCAGTACTTC
CDR3aa: CASSLEAARGVPYEQYF

d_gene: NA
abundance: NA
v_gene: TRBV4-3
j_gene: TRBJ2-7
CDR3nt: TGCGCCAGCAGCCAAGAAGGGAGAGGCTACGAGCAGTACTTC
CDR3aa: CASSQEGRGYEQYF

d_gene: TRBD2
abundance: once
v_gene: TRBV5-6
j_gene: TRBJ2-1
CDR3nt: TGTGCCAGCAGCTTGGCCGGGACTAGCACCCACAATGAGCAGTTCTTC
CDR3aa: CASSLAGTSTHNEQFF

d_gene: TRBD1
abundance: NA
v_gene: TRBV6-1
j_gene: TRBJ1-1
CDR3nt: TGTGCCAGCAGTGACGGGCAGGGGGGCACTGAAGCTTTCTTT
CDR3aa: CASSDGQGGTEAFF

d_gene: NA
abundance: NA
v_gene: TRBV9
j_gene: TRBJ1-2
CDR3nt: TGTGCCAGCAGCGTGGGACTTGTAGGAGGCTACACCTTC
CDR3aa: CASSVGLVGGYTF

d_gene: NA
abundance: NA
v_gene: TRBV18
j_gene: TRBJ2-2
CDR3nt: TGTGCCAGCTCCCTAGCGTTGTCGCGGGGAGCCGGGGAGCTGTTTTTT
CDR3aa: CASSLALSRGAGELFF

d_gene: NA
abundance: NA
v_gene: TRBV7-2
j_gene: TRBJ1-2
CDR3nt: TGTGCCAGCAGCTTAGGGTCGGATTCGGGCTATGGCTACACCTTC
CDR3aa: CASSLGSDSGYGYTF

d_gene: TRBD1
abundance: NA
v_gene: TRBV29-1
j_gene: TRBJ1-1
CDR3nt: TGCAGCGTTCGGACAGGGACGAACACTGAAGCTTTCTTT
CDR3aa: CSVRTGTNTEAFF

d_gene: NA
abundance: NA
v_gene: TRBV19
j_gene: TRBJ1-2
CDR3nt: TGTGCCAGTACGATAAACTACCTCGCCTACACCTTC
CDR3aa: CASTINYLAYTF

d_gene: NA
abundance: NA
v_gene: TRBV30
j_gene: TRBJ2-7
CDR3nt: TGTGCCTGGAGTGTAGCTCAGGGCGCGTACGAGCAGTACTTC
CDR3aa: CAWSVAQGAYEQYF

d_gene: TRBD1
abundance: NA
v_gene: TRBV6-5
j_gene: TRBJ1-2
CDR3nt: TGTGCCAGCAGATTACAGGGGGATCGGTATGGCTACACCTTC
CDR3aa: CASRLQGDRYGYTF

d_gene: NA
abundance: NA
v_gene: TRBV6-5
j_gene: TRBJ1-2
CDR3nt: TGTGCCAGCAGTTACTTGGGGGGAGATTATGGCTACACCTTC
CDR3aa: CASSYLGGDYGYTF

d_gene: TRBD1
abundance: NA
v_gene: TRBV9
j_gene: TRBJ2-7
CDR3nt: TGTGCCAGCAGCGTAGGTTCGACAGGGGGCTTTGCTAAGCAGTACTTC
CDR3aa: CASSVGSTGGFAKQYF

d_gene: NA
abundance: NA
v_gene: TRBV7-2
j_gene: TRBJ2-1
CDR3nt: TGTGCCAGCAGCCCCCAGGGGTGGGCTGGAAGGGTAGGTGAGCAGTTCTTC
CDR3aa: CASSPQGWAGRVGEQFF

d_gene: NA
abundance: once
v_gene: TRBV7-2
j_gene: TRBJ1-1
CDR3nt: TGTGCCAGCAGCTTAATAGCGACTGAAGCTTTCTTT
CDR3aa: CASSLIATEAFF

d_gene: NA
abundance: NA
v_gene: TRBV28
j_gene: TRBJ1-1
CDR3nt: TGTGCCAGCAGTTTGGGGGGGGGACCGAACACTGAAGCTTTCTTT
CDR3aa: CASSLGGGPNTEAFF

d_gene: NA
abundance: once
v_gene: TRBV25-1
j_gene: TRBJ1-2
CDR3nt: TGTGCCAGCAGAGGGGGGGGTACTAACTATGGCTACACCTTC
CDR3aa: CASRGGGTNYGYTF

d_gene: NA
abundance: NA
v_gene: TRBV9
j_gene: TRBJ2-5
CDR3nt: TGTGCCAGCAGCGTAGGGGCAGTCCAAGAGACCCAGTACTTC
CDR3aa: CASSVGAVQETQYF

d_gene: TRBD1
abundance: NA
v_gene: TRBV4-3
j_gene: TRBJ2-3
CDR3nt: TGCGCCAGCAGCCGTGGACAGGGGACGGATACGCAGTATTTT
CDR3aa: CASSRGQGTDTQYF

d_gene: TRBD2
abundance: NA
v_gene: TRBV12-5
j_gene: TRBJ2-1
CDR3nt: TGTGCTAGTGGTCCCGGGCTCGGGAGGTTAAATGAGCAGTTCTTC
CDR3aa: CASGPGLGRLNEQFF

d_gene: NA
abundance: NA
v_gene: TRBV7-3
j_gene: TRBJ2-1
CDR3nt: TGTGCCAGCAGCTACCAGGGCGGTGAGCAGTTCTTC
CDR3aa: CASSYQGGEQFF

d_gene: TRBD1
abundance: NA
v_gene: TRBV19
j_gene: TRBJ2-7
CDR3nt: TGTGCCAGTACCGATTCCGGGACAGGGAAACACGAGCAGTACTTC
CDR3aa: CASTDSGTGKHEQYF

d_gene: NA
abundance: NA
v_gene: TRBV7-3
j_gene: TRBJ1-1
CDR3nt: TGTGCCAGCAGCTCCACGACACAGGGTGGGACTGAAGCTTTCTTT
CDR3aa: CASSSTTQGGTEAFF

d_gene: TRBD1
abundance: NA
v_gene: TRBV5-1
j_gene: TRBJ1-1
CDR3nt: TGCGCCAGCAGCTTGAAGGGGGCCGGCACTGAAGCTTTCTTT
CDR3aa: CASSLKGAGTEAFF

d_gene: TRBD1
abundance: NA
v_gene: TRBV6-4
j_gene: TRBJ2-1
CDR3nt: TGTGCCAGCAGTGATAACAGGGGTAGGAACTACAATGAGCAGTTCTTC
CDR3aa: CASSDNRGRNYNEQFF

d_gene: NA
abundance: NA
v_gene: TRBV30
j_gene: TRBJ1-2
CDR3nt: TGTGCCTGGAGTGCCTACCCTAGAACCTTC
CDR3aa: CAWSAYPRTF

d_gene: NA
abundance: NA
v_gene: TRBV27
j_gene: TRBJ1-1
CDR3nt: TGTGCCAGCCGGAGGGGGGGGACAACTATCACTGAAGCTTTCTTT
CDR3aa: CASRRGGTTITEAFF

d_gene: TRBD1
abundance: NA
v_gene: TRBV19
j_gene: TRBJ2-1
CDR3nt: TGTGCCAGTAGTCCACTGTGGGACAGAAACTACAATGAGCAGTTCTTC
CDR3aa: CASSPLWDRNYNEQFF

d_gene: NA
abundance: once
v_gene: TRBV7-3
j_gene: TRBJ2-7
CDR3nt: TGTGCCAGCAGCGAGGCTAATGGCGAGCAGTACTTC
CDR3aa: CASSEANGEQYF

d_gene: NA
abundance: NA
v_gene: TRBV28
j_gene: TRBJ1-2
CDR3nt: TGTGCCAGCAGTTTATCGTATGGCTACACCTTC
CDR3aa: CASSLSYGYTF

d_gene: NA
abundance: NA
v_gene: TRBV20-1
j_gene: TRBJ1-4
CDR3nt: TGCAGTGCCTCGACAGAAAAACTGTTTTTT
CDR3aa: CSASTEKLFF

d_gene: NA
abundance: NA
v_gene: TRBV7-2
j_gene: TRBJ2-3
CDR3nt: TGTGCCAGCAGCGACCTACAGGGCACAGATACGCAGTATTTT
CDR3aa: CASSDLQGTDTQYF

d_gene: NA
abundance: NA
v_gene: TRBV6-6
j_gene: TRBJ1-1
CDR3nt: TGTGCCAGCAGTTCCTTCTCGCAGGGCTCTGAAGCTTTCTTT
CDR3aa: CASSSFSQGSEAFF

d_gene: NA
abundance: NA
v_gene: TRBV6-5
j_gene: TRBJ2-2
CDR3nt: TGTGCCAGCAACATGGGAGGAGCGAACACCGGGGAGCTGTTTTTT
CDR3aa: CASNMGGANTGELFF

d_gene: TRBD2
abundance: NA
v_gene: TRBV11-3
j_gene: TRBJ2-3
CDR3nt: TGTGCCAGCAGCTTAGATGCCCTAGCGGGAGGCCAATGGAATACGCAGTATTTT
CDR3aa: CASSLDALAGGQWNTQYF

d_gene: NA
abundance: once
v_gene: TRBV6-5
j_gene: TRBJ1-3
CDR3nt: TGTGCCAGCAGTTACTCTGCGGCATCTTCTGGAAACACCATATATTTT
CDR3aa: CASSYSAASSGNTIYF

d_gene: NA
abundance: NA
v_gene: TRBV9
j_gene: TRBJ1-3
CDR3nt: TGTGCCAGCGGCGGAAACACCATATATTTT
CDR3aa: CASGGNTIYF

d_gene: NA
abundance: once
v_gene: TRBV5-1
j_gene: TRBJ2-7
CDR3nt: TGCGCCAGCAGCTTGGACAGGTTCTCCTACGAGCAGTACTTC
CDR3aa: CASSLDRFSYEQYF

d_gene: TRBD2
abundance: NA
v_gene: TRBV2
j_gene: TRBJ2-3
CDR3nt: TGTGCCAGCAGTGGGCTAGCGGGGAGCACAGATACGCAGTATTTT
CDR3aa: CASSGLAGSTDTQYF

d_gene: NA
abundance: NA
v_gene: TRBV28
j_gene: TRBJ2-1
CDR3nt: TGTGCCAGCAGTTTACGGGACTTGAACTACAATGAGCAGTTCTTC
CDR3aa: CASSLRDLNYNEQFF

d_gene: TRBD2
abundance: NA
v_gene: TRBV5-1
j_gene: TRBJ2-7
CDR3nt: TGCGCCAGCAGCCCGCAGACTAGCGGGAGTACGAACGAGCAGTACTTC
CDR3aa: CASSPQTSGSTNEQYF

d_gene: TRBD1
abundance: NA
v_gene: TRBV10-2
j_gene: TRBJ2-7
CDR3nt: TGCGCCAGCAGTAATACAGGGGGCTCCTACGAGCAGTACTTC
CDR3aa: CASSNTGGSYEQYF